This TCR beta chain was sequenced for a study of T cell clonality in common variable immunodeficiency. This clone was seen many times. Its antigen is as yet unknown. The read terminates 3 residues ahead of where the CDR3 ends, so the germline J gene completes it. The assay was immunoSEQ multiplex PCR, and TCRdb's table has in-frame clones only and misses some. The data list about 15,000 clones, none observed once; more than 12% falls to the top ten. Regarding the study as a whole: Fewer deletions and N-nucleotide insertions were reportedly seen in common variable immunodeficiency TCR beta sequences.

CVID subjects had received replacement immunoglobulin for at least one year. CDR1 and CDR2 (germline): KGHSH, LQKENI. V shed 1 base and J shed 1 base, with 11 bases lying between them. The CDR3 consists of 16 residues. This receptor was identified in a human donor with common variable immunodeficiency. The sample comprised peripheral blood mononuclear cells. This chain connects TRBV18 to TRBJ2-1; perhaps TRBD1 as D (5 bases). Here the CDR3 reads CASSPQGYGSYNEQFF. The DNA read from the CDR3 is TGTGCCAGCTCACCACAGGGGTACGGTTCCTACAATGAG.